The 5 T cell receptor beta chains reported below all come from one sample, sequenced in a study of neurological immune-mediated disorders. TCRdb ran MiXCR on the 5' RACE reads and lists one entry per CDR3 protein. The repertoire holds 77,000 or so distinct CDR3 sequences, with under 10% as singletons. Sequencing was performed on PBMCs. All receptors derive from a man aged 50 or older in good health.

The table lists this clonotype with many counts. This chain links TRBV25-1 with TRBJ2-5; the D call may be TRBD1 or TRBD2 (6 bases each). Germline CDR1 is MGHDK and CDR2 is SYGVNS. The CDR3 spans 15 residues. The V gene lost 4 bases and the J gene lost 10 bases, with 22 bases spanning the gap. CDR3 loop: CASSVSGTNAGSQYF. In DNA, the CDR3 is TGTGCCAGCAGTGTCTCCGGGACAAACGCCGGGAGCCAGTACTTC.

This clonotype appeared many times. The chain couples TRBV7-2 to TRBJ1-4; D is undetermined. This CDR3 comprises 13 residues. CDR1 is SGHTA, CDR2 FQGNSA, per germline. V dropped 5 bases and J dropped 4 bases, with 8 bases sitting between them. CDR3 sequence (DNA): TGTGCCAGCAGCAACACAAATAATGAAAAACTGTTTTTT. Protein: CASSNTNNEKLFF.

The J gene is TRBJ2-1, the V gene TRBV29-1; a weak D match, TRBD1 (5 bases). Trimming cost V 3 bases and J 6 bases, with 18 bases left between them. CDR3 size: 15 residues. CDR1 is SQVTM, CDR2 ANQGSEA, per germline. The CDR3 region has the DNA TGCAGCGTTGAGGGGAAGGGGTCCCGGTCCAATGAGCAGTTCTTC. This translates into CSVEGKGSRSNEQFF.

This clonotype was detected only once. This chain joins TRBV28 and TRBJ2-7; 7 bases map to TRBD1. Trimming removed 8 bases from V and 7 bases from J; junction bases left unmatched: 11. Per germline, CDR1 MDHEN and CDR2 SYDVKM. This CDR3 contains 13 residues. The DNA of the CDR3 is TGTGCCAGCTCCCAGGGGGACCCGGGGGAGCAGTACTTC. This codes for CASSQGDPGEQYF.

Ten or more counts support this clonotype. V gene TRBV11-2 combines with J gene TRBJ1-2, with D hard to call. Trimming stripped 2 bases from V and 3 bases from J, with 7 bases between. Germline assignment: CDR1 SGHAT and CDR2 FQNNGV. The length of the CDR3 is 13 residues. This CDR3 is CASSLWQHYGYTF. DNA for the CDR3: TGTGCCAGCAGCTTATGGCAGCACTATGGCTACACCTTC.